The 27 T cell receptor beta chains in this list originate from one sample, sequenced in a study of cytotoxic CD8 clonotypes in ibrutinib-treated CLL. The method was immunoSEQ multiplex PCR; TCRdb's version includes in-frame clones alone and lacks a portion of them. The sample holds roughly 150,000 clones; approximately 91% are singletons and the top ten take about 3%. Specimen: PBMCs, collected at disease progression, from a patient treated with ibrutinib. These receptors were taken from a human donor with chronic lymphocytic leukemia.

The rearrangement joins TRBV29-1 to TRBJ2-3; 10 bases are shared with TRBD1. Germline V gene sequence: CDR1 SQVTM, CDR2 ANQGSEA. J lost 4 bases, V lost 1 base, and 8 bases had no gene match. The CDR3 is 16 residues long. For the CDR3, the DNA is TGCAGCGTTGAAGGACAGGGGGCTGCTAGGCCAGATACGCAGTATTTT. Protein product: CSVEGQGAARPDTQYF.

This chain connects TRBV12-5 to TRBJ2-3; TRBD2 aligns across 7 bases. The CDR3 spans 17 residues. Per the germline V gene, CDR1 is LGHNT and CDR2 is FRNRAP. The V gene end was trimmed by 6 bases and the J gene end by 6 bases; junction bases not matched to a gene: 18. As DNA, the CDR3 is TGTGCTAGTGGCTCCCCTCCCCCCGGGGGGTCGATGGATACGCAGTATTTT. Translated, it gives CASGSPPPGGSMDTQYF. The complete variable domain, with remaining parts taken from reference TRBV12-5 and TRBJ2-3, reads DARVTQTPRHKVTEMGQEVTMRCQPILGHNTVFWYRQTMMQGLELLAYFRNRAPLDDSGMPKDRFSAEMPDATLATLKIQPSEPRDSAVYFCASGSPPPGGSMDTQYFGPGTRLTVL.

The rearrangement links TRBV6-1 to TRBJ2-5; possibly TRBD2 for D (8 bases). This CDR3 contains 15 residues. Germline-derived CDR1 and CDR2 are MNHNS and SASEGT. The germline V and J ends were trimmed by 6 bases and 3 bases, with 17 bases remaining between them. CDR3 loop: CASRRRGREEETQYF. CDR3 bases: TGTGCCAGCAGGAGAAGGGGGCGGGAGGAAGAGACCCAGTACTTC.

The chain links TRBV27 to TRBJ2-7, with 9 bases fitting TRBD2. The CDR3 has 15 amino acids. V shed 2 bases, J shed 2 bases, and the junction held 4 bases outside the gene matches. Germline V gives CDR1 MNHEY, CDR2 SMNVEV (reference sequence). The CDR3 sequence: CASSLRLAAPYEQYF. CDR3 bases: TGTGCCAGCAGTTTAAGACTAGCGGCCCCCTACGAGCAGTACTTC.

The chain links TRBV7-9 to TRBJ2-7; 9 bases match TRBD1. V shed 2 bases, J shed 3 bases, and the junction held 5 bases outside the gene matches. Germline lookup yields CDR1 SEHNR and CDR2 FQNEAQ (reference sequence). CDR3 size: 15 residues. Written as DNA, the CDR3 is TGTGCCAGCAGCTTAACGGGACAGGGAGTCTACGAGCAGTACTTC. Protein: CASSLTGQGVYEQYF.

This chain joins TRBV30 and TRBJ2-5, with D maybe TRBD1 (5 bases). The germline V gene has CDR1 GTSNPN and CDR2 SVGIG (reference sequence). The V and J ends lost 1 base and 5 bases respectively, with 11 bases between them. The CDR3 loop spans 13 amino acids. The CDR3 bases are TGTGCCTGGAGTGCAGGGTTGGGGGAGACCCAGTACTTC. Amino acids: CAWSAGLGETQYF.

The CDR3 spells CASRAPGVSGYTF. In nucleotides, the CDR3 is TGTGCCAGCAGGGCTCCAGGGGTTAGTGGCTACACCTTC. This chain connects TRBV6-1 to TRBJ1-2; possible D gene TRBD1, 6 bases. Trimming left V 6 bases short and J 7 bases short, with 15 bases between. The germline V gene has CDR1 MNHNS and CDR2 SASEGT. This CDR3 is built from 13 residues.

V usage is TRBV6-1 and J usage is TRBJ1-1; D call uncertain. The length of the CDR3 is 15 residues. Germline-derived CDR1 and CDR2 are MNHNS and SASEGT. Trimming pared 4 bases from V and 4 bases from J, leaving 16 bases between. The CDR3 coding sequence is TGTGCCAGCAGTGGTCCGGGGTTGCGGAGCACTGAAGCTTTCTTT. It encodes CASSGPGLRSTEAFF.

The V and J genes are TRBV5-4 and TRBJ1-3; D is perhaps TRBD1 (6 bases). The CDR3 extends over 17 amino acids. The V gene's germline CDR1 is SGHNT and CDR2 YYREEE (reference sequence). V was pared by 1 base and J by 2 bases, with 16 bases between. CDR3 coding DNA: TGTGCCAGCAGCTTGACACGGGGCGCAGGGGCTGGAAACACCATATATTTT. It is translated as CASSLTRGAGAGNTIYF.

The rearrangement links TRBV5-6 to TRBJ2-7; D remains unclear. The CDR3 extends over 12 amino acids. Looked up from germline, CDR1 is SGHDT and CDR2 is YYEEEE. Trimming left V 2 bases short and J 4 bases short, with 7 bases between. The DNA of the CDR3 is TGTGCCAGCAGCTTAGACATTTACGAGCAGTACTTC. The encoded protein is CASSLDIYEQYF.

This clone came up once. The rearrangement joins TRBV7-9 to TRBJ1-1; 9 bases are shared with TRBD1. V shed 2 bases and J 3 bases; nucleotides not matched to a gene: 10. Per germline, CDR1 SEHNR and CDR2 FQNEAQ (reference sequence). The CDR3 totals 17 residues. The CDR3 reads CASSLRGIRDRDTEAFF. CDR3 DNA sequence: TGTGCCAGCAGCTTACGGGGGATTCGGGACAGGGACACTGAAGCTTTCTTT.

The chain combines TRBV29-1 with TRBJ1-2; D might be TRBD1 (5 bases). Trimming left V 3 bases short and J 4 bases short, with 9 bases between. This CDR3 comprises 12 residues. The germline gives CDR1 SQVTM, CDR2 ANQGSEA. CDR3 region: CSVDEGVYGYTF. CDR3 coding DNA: TGCAGCGTTGATGAAGGGGTCTATGGCTACACCTTC.

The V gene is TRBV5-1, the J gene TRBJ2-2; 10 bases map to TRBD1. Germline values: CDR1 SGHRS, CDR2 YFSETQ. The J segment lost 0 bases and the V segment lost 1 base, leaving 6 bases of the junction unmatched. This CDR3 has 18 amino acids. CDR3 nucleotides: TGCGCCAGCAGCTTGTTGGCTGGGACAGGGGCGAACACCGGGGAGCTGTTTTTT. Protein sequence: CASSLLAGTGANTGELFF.

The CDR3 here is CASSLELNRDSNYGYTF. For the CDR3, the DNA is TGCGCCAGCAGCTTGGAACTAAACCGGGACAGCAACTATGGCTACACCTTC. The V and J genes are TRBV5-1 and TRBJ1-2; 7 bases line up with TRBD1. The junction had 10 bases not matched to a gene; V was cut back by 0 bases and J by 2 bases. The CDR3 totals 17 residues. Per germline, CDR1 SGHRS and CDR2 YFSETQ.

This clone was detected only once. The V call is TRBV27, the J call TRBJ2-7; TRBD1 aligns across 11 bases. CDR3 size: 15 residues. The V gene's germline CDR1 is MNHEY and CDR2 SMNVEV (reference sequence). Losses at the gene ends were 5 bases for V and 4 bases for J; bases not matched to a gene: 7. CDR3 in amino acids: CASSLSGTGGYEQYF. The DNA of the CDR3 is TGTGCCAGCAGTCTCTCCGGGACAGGGGGTTACGAGCAGTACTTC.

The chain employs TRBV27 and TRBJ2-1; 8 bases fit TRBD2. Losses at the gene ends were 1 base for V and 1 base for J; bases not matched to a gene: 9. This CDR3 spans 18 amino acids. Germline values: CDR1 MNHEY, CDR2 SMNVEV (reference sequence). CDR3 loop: CASSLFAGGGFSYNEQFF. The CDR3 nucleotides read TGTGCCAGCAGTTTATTTGCGGGGGGCGGGTTTTCCTACAATGAGCAGTTCTTC.

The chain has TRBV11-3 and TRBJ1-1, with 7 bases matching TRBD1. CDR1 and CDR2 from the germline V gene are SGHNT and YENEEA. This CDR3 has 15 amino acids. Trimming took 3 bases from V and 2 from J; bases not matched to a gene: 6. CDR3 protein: CASSLTGLSNTEAFF. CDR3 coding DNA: TGTGCCAGCAGCTTGACAGGGCTATCAAACACTGAAGCTTTCTTT.

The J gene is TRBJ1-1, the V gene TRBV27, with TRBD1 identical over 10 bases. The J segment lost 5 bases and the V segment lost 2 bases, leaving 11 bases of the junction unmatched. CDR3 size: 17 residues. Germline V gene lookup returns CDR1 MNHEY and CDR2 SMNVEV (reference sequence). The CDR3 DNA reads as TGTGCCAGCAGTTTAACGACCGGGGACAGGGGAAAAACTGAAGCTTTCTTT. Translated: CASSLTTGDRGKTEAFF.

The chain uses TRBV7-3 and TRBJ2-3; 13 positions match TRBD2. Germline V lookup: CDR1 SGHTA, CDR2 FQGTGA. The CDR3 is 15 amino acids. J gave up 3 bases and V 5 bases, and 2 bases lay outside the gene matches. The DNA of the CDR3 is TGTGCCAGCAGCCGGACTAGCGGGAGAACAGATACGCAGTATTTT. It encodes CASSRTSGRTDTQYF. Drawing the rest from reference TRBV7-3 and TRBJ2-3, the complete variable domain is GAGVSQTPSNKVTEKGKYVELRCDPISGHTALYWYRQSLGQGPEFLIYFQGTGAADDSGLPNDRFFAVRPEGSVSTLKIQRTERGDSAVYLCASSRTSGRTDTQYFGPGTRLTVL.

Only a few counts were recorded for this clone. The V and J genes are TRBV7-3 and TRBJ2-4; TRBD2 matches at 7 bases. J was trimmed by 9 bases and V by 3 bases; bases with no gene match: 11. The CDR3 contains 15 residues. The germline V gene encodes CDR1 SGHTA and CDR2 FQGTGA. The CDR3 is CASSLEYGLVCIQYF. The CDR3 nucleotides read TGTGCCAGCAGCTTGGAGTATGGACTAGTGTGCATTCAGTACTTC.

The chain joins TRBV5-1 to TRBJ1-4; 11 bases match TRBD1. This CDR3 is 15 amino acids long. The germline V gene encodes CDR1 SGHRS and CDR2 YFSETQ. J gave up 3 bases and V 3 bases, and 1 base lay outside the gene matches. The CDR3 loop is CASSWTGGANEKLFF. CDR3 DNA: TGCGCCAGCAGCTGGACAGGGGGCGCTAATGAAAAACTGTTTTTT. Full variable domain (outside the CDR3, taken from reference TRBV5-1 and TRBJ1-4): KAGVTQTPRYLIKTRGQQVTLSCSPISGHRSVSWYQQTPGQGLQFLFEYFSETQRNKGNFPGRFSGRQFSNSRSEMNVSTLELGDSALYLCASSWTGGANEKLFFGSGTQLSVL.

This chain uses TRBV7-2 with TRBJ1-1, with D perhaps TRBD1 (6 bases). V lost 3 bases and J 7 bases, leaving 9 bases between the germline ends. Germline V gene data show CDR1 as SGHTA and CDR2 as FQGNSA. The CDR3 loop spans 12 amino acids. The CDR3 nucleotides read TGTGCCAGCAGCTTCTCCAGGGGTGAAGCTTTCTTT. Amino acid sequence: CASSFSRGEAFF.

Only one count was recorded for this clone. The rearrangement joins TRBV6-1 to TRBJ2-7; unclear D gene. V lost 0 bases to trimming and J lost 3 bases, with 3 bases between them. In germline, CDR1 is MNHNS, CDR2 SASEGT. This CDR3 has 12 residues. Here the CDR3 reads CASSEANYEQYF. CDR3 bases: TGTGCCAGCAGTGAAGCGAACTACGAGCAGTACTTC.

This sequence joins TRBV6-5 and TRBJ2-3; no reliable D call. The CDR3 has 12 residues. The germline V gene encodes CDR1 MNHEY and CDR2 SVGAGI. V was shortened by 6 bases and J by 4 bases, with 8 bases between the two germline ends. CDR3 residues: CASSKRADTQYF. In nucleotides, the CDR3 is TGTGCCAGCAGCAAGCGAGCAGATACGCAGTATTTT.

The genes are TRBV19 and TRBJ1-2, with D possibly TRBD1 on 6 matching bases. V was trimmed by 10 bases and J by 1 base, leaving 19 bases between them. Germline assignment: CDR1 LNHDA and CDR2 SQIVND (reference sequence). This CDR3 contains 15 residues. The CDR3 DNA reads TGTGCCACCCAAGGAGGGGACACCTTTAACTATGGCTACACCTTC. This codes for CATQGGDTFNYGYTF.

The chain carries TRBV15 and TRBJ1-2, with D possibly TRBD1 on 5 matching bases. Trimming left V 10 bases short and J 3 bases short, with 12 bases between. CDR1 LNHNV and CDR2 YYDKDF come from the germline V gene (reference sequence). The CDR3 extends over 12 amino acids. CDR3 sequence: CARGVGDYGYTF. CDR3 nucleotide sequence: TGTGCCAGGGGTGTGGGGGACTATGGCTACACCTTC.

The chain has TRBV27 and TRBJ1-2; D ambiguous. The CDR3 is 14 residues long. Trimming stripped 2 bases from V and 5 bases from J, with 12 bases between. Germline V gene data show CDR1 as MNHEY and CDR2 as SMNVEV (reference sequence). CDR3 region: CASSLRGSRYGYTF. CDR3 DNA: TGTGCCAGCAGTTTACGAGGGTCCCGGTATGGCTACACCTTC.